The 16 T cell receptor beta chains below come from one sample, sequenced in a study of beta chain features in type 1 diabetes. The investigators reverse transcribed all of the isolated RNA, so they sequenced expressed TCRB transcripts. TCRdb's copy holds only in-frame clones and misses some; the assay was immunoSEQ multiplex PCR. The sample has tens of thousands of clones; roughly 64% are singletons. Sequenced: Tregs from blood. These receptors came from a woman aged 25 to 39 in good health.

The chain combines TRBV28 with TRBJ2-1; 7 nucleotides line up with TRBD2. CDR3 size: 15 residues. J was trimmed by 1 base and V by 8 bases; bases with no gene match: 8. Germline values: CDR1 MDHEN, CDR2 SYDVKM. The CDR3 region has the DNA TGTGCCAGCCGCGAGGCTAGCGGTTCCTACAATGAGCAGTTCTTC. Translating gives CASREASGSYNEQFF.

This chain links TRBV6-1 with TRBJ2-1, with a weak D call TRBD2 (5 bases). This CDR3 has 13 amino acids. Germline V CDR1 and CDR2: MNHNS, SASEGT. V was pared by 4 bases and J by 3 bases, with 7 bases between. The CDR3 region has the DNA TGTGCCAGCAGTGGCCGGGACTACAATGAGCAGTTCTTC. Amino acid sequence: CASSGRDYNEQFF.

This chain connects TRBV5-6 to TRBJ1-2; 9 nucleotides line up with TRBD1. The CDR3 covers 15 residues. CDR1 SGHDT and CDR2 YYEEEE come from the germline V gene. After removal of 2 bases from V and 4 bases from J, the junction contained 6 bases not matched to a gene. CDR3 DNA: TGTGCCAGCAGCTTTTCGGACAGGGGCTTCTATGGCTACACCTTC. Protein sequence: CASSFSDRGFYGYTF.

The chain couples TRBV7-2 to TRBJ2-5; 11 bases agree with TRBD2. V shed 1 base and J 7 bases; nucleotides not matched to a gene: 11. The length of the CDR3 is 17 residues. Germline-derived CDR1 and CDR2 are SGHTA and FQGNSA. The CDR3 loop reads CASSLGLAGGYLGTQYF. In nucleotides, the CDR3 is TGTGCCAGCAGCTTAGGCCTAGCGGGAGGTTATCTCGGGACCCAGTACTTC.

The chain uses TRBV19 and TRBJ2-7; a weak D match, TRBD2 (5 bases). The germline V gene encodes CDR1 LNHDA and CDR2 SQIVND (reference sequence). The length of the CDR3 is 15 residues. V lost 3 bases and J lost 2, with 14 bases in between. CDR3 DNA sequence: TGTGCCAGTAGTATTGAAGGACTTGCTCCCTACGAGCAGTACTTC. It yields the protein CASSIEGLAPYEQYF.

V gene TRBV29-1 combines with J gene TRBJ2-5, with 7 bases lining up with TRBD1. The DNA end favors TRBJ2-7, so the J call may be wrong. This CDR3 spans 14 amino acids. CDR1 and CDR2 (germline): SQVTM, ANQGSEA. CDR3 sequence (DNA): TGCAGCGTCGTACTCCGGGGACAGTCCTACGAGCAGTACTTC. This sequence encodes CSVVLRGQSYEQYF.

The rearrangement links TRBV30 to TRBJ2-6; TRBD1 might be the D (6 bases). CDR1 is GTSNPN, CDR2 SVGIG, per germline (reference sequence). Trimming stripped 6 bases from V and 2 bases from J, with 11 bases between. CDR3 size: 14 residues. As DNA, the CDR3 is TGTGCCTGTAGGGGGATAACTGGGGCCAACGTCCTGACTTTC. It encodes CACRGITGANVLTF.

The chain combines TRBV9 with TRBJ2-1; 8 positions agree with TRBD2. The germline CDR1 and CDR2 sequences are SGDLS and YYNGEE. J was trimmed by 7 bases and V by 2 bases; bases with no gene match: 8. This CDR3 spans 15 amino acids. CDR3 loop: CASSVIAGSRNEQFF. The DNA of the CDR3 is TGTGCCAGCAGCGTCATAGCGGGAAGTAGGAATGAGCAGTTCTTC.

The CDR3 loop is CASSPPGQGADTQYF. The CDR3 DNA sequence: TGTGCCAGCAGTCCTCCGGGACAGGGTGCAGATACGCAGTATTTT. The chain couples TRBV28 to TRBJ2-3; TRBD1 aligns across 9 bases. V shed 5 bases and J 4 bases; nucleotides not matched to a gene: 7. Germline CDR1 MDHEN, CDR2 SYDVKM. The CDR3 contains 15 residues.

The gene calls are TRBV5-6 and TRBJ2-1; 10 bases agree with TRBD2. From germline, CDR1 is SGHDT and CDR2 YYEEEE. The CDR3 totals 14 residues. Trimming at V came to 7 bases and at J to 5 bases, leaving 6 bases not matched to a gene. This CDR3 is CASGGLATDNEQFF. The CDR3 nucleotides read TGTGCCAGCGGGGGACTAGCGACAGACAATGAGCAGTTCTTC.

This clone was seen more than once but under ten times. The V gene is TRBV19, the J gene TRBJ1-4, with TRBD1 matching 8 bases. Germline values: CDR1 LNHDA, CDR2 SQIVND (reference sequence). Trimming removed 7 bases from V and 7 bases from J; junction bases left unmatched: 5. This CDR3 is built from 13 residues. DNA of the CDR3: TGTGCCAGTAAGGACAGGGTTGGTGAAAAACTGTTTTTT. Its translation is CASKDRVGEKLFF.

This clone was picked up a small number of times. The rearrangement links TRBV5-1 to TRBJ2-2; 7 bases agree with TRBD2. V lost 0 bases and J lost 6; bases outside the gene matches: 8. The CDR3 consists of 16 residues. The V gene's germline CDR1 is SGHRS and CDR2 YFSETQ. CDR3 in DNA: TGCGCCAGCAGCTTGGCGTCCGGGACTACTGCCGGGGAGCTGTTTTTT. This translates into CASSLASGTTAGELFF. Supplemented by reference TRBV5-1 and TRBJ2-2, the full variable domain reads KAGVTQTPRYLIKTRGQQVTLSCSPISGHRSVSWYQQTPGQGLQFLFEYFSETQRNKGNFPGRFSGRQFSNSRSEMNVSTLELGDSALYLCASSLASGTTAGELFFGEGSRLTVL.

Here the CDR3 reads CASSLRGLDPSYEQYF. DNA of the CDR3: TGTGCCAGCAGCTTAAGAGGGCTGGACCCTTCCTACGAGCAGTACTTC. The chain uses TRBV7-3 and TRBJ2-7; D perhaps matches TRBD2 (5 bases). V was shortened by 1 base and J by 1 base, with 14 bases between the two germline ends. The germline gives CDR1 SGHTA, CDR2 FQGTGA. The CDR3 is 16 residues long.

The chain recombines TRBV10-3 with TRBJ2-7; TRBD2 is a possible D gene (6 bases). From germline, CDR1 is ENHRY and CDR2 SYGVKD. Trimming took 0 bases from V and 5 from J, leaving 17 bases between them. The CDR3 sequence is 16 residues long. The CDR3 loop is CAISESRAGLGDEQYF. The CDR3 DNA follows: TGTGCCATCAGTGAGTCCCGGGCGGGACTTGGCGACGAGCAGTACTTC.

The rearrangement joins TRBV5-1 to TRBJ2-1, with 7 bases identical to TRBD2. The CDR3 runs to 16 residues. Germline lookup yields CDR1 SGHRS and CDR2 YFSETQ. With V trimmed by 0 bases and J by 8 bases, 11 bases remained unmatched. CDR3 residues: CASSLVMAGVGDEQFF. The CDR3 DNA follows: TGCGCCAGCAGCTTGGTAATGGCGGGAGTTGGAGATGAGCAGTTCTTC.

The rearrangement links TRBV6-5 to TRBJ1-5; TRBD1 agrees at 9 bases. Germline V lookup: CDR1 MNHEY, CDR2 SVGAGI. V shed 6 bases and J 2 bases; nucleotides not matched to a gene: 2. The CDR3 covers 14 residues. The CDR3 DNA sequence: TGTGCCAGCAGAAGGACAGGGGGCAATCAGCCCCAGCATTTT. It encodes CASRRTGGNQPQHF.